These 32 T cell receptor beta chains were all obtained from the same sample, sequenced in a study of CD8 T cells in Susac syndrome. Reverse transcription of roughly 0.5 to 1 ug RNA was carried out with random hexamers. MiXCR, applied by TCRdb to the immunoSEQ multiplex PCR reads, yields one record per CDR3 protein. The sample holds 180,000 or so distinct CDR3 sequences, around 96% seen once. Input material: CD4+ T cells from PBMCs. The receptors were gathered from a human donor in good health.

The chain recombines TRBV5-1 with TRBJ2-3; no reliable D call. Trimming took 2 bases from V and 6 from J, leaving 4 bases between them. This CDR3 comprises 11 residues. Germline assignment: CDR1 SGHRS and CDR2 YFSETQ. The CDR3 DNA reads as TGCGCCAGCAGCTTCGTGGATACGCAGTATTTT. Residues: CASSFVDTQYF.

J is TRBJ2-5 and V is TRBV4-1; 12 bases are a match to TRBD1. This CDR3 contains 13 residues. The germline CDR1 and CDR2 sequences are MGHRA and YSYEKL. The trim removed 3 bases at V and 7 bases at J, leaving 0 bases unmatched. CDR3 residues: CASSQGQGATQYF. Written as DNA, the CDR3 is TGCGCCAGCAGCCAGGGACAGGGGGCGACCCAGTACTTC.

This clonotype was picked up one time. The chain employs TRBV20-1 and TRBJ1-5; the D gene is possibly TRBD1 (5 bases). The V gene lost 6 bases and the J gene lost 3 bases, with 12 bases spanning the gap. Germline V gives CDR1 DFQATT, CDR2 SNEGSKA (reference sequence). This CDR3 region has 13 residues. Here the CDR3 reads CSAPRGLNQPQHF. The CDR3 DNA follows: TGCAGTGCCCCCCGGGGCCTCAATCAGCCCCAGCATTTT.

The chain links TRBV1 to TRBJ1-6. TRBV1 is annotated as a pseudogene. The CDR3 runs to 15 residues. This CDR3 is CTSSQANSGNSPLHF. The CDR3 nucleotides read TGCACCAGCAGCCAGGCGAACTCAGGAAATTCACCCCTCCACTTT.

The rearrangement uses TRBV7-3 and TRBJ1-1, with D tentatively TRBD1 (5 bases). V lost 3 bases and J lost 4, with 9 bases in between. The germline V gene has CDR1 SGHTA and CDR2 FQGTGA. CDR3 size: 13 residues. CDR3 DNA: TGTGCCAGCAGCTTGACAGTGCTCACTGAAGCTTTCTTT. It specifies CASSLTVLTEAFF.

The chain has TRBV7-2 and TRBJ2-5, with D unresolved. The length of the CDR3 is 11 residues. Deletions cut 2 bases from V and 6 bases from J, with 4 bases between. Germline-derived CDR1 and CDR2 are SGHTA and FQGNSA. This CDR3 is CASSLIQTQYF. The CDR3 nucleotides read TGTGCCAGCAGCTTAATACAGACCCAGTACTTC.

The V and J genes are TRBV12-3 or TRBV12-4 and TRBJ2-1; perhaps TRBD1 as D (6 bases). The CDR3 covers 14 residues. Deletions cut 3 bases from V and 1 base from J, with 7 bases between. Here the CDR3 DNA reads TGTGCCAGCAGTTTTGGGACATCCTACAATGAGCAGTTCTTC. Amino acids: CASSFGTSYNEQFF.

The rearrangement joins TRBV20-1 to TRBJ2-5; D is ambiguous. Between the trimmed V and J ends, which lost 0 bases and 5 bases, there was a span of 13 bases. The CDR3 is made up of 14 amino acids. In germline, CDR1 is DFQATT, CDR2 SNEGSKA (reference sequence). CDR3 coding DNA: TGCAGTGCTAGAGATTTGGCCCTACCGGAGACCCAGTACTTC. It specifies CSARDLALPETQYF.

The rearrangement uses TRBV29-1 and TRBJ2-3; D uncertain. The CDR3 loop spans 12 amino acids. V lost 7 bases to trimming and J lost 1 base, with 9 bases between them. CDR1 is SQVTM and CDR2 is ANQGSEA in the germline V gene. Here the CDR3 DNA reads TGCAGCGCTGACACAGGCACAGATACGCAGTATTTT. It codes for CSADTGTDTQYF.

The chain couples TRBV15 to TRBJ1-1; 7 bases agree with TRBD1. The CDR3 is made up of 14 amino acids. Trimming removed 4 bases from V and 5 bases from J; junction bases left unmatched: 7. The germline gives CDR1 LNHNV, CDR2 YYDKDF (reference sequence). CDR3 sequence reads: CATSTEQGFTEAFF. CDR3 in DNA: TGTGCCACCAGCACGGAACAGGGGTTTACTGAAGCTTTCTTT.

The rearrangement uses TRBV24-1 and TRBJ2-6; D is unresolved. Trimming shortened V by 4 bases and J by 4 bases, and 13 bases separated the two germline ends. The CDR3 sequence is 16 residues long. Germline V gene data show CDR1 as KGHDR and CDR2 as SFDVKD. Here the CDR3 reads CATSDSPRPGANVLTF. In DNA form, the CDR3 reads TGTGCCACCAGTGACTCTCCTAGGCCCGGGGCCAACGTCCTGACTTTC.

The genes are TRBV20-1 and TRBJ1-6; D remains unclear. V was shortened by 6 bases and J by 8 bases, with 14 bases between the two germline ends. Looked up from germline, CDR1 is DFQATT and CDR2 is SNEGSKA (reference sequence). There are 13 residues in the CDR3. The chain's CDR3 is CSAPSRLHSPLHF. The CDR3, as DNA: TGCAGTGCCCCTAGCAGGTTACATTCACCCCTCCACTTT.

In nucleotides, the CDR3 is TGTGCCAGCAGCGCCCCCGGACAGGAGGATCAGCCCCAGCATTTT. Encoded protein: CASSAPGQEDQPQHF. The V and J genes are TRBV9 and TRBJ1-5; TRBD1 matches 7 bases. Trimming at V came to 3 bases and at J to 5 bases, leaving 8 bases not matched to a gene. The CDR3 length is 15 residues. The germline CDR1 and CDR2 sequences are SGDLS and YYNGEE.

The count of this clonotype is one. This rearrangement joins TRBV12-3 or TRBV12-4 to TRBJ1-1; D gene ambiguous. Deletions cut 7 bases from V and 1 base from J, with 10 bases between. The CDR3 extends over 13 amino acids. CDR3 in DNA: TGTGCCAGCACCCTTACAGAGAACACTGAAGCTTTCTTT. Translated: CASTLTENTEAFF.

This chain's CDR3 is CSGMEAQETQYF. For the CDR3, the DNA is TGCAGCGGGATGGAGGCCCAAGAGACCCAGTACTTC. J is TRBJ2-5 and V is TRBV29-1; tentative D call: TRBD2 (5 bases). V dropped 7 bases and J dropped 1 base, with 10 bases sitting between them. This CDR3 has 12 residues. Germline loops: CDR1 SQVTM, CDR2 ANQGSEA. Variable domain in full (rest from reference TRBV29-1 and TRBJ2-5): SAVISQKPSRDICQRGTSLTIQCQVDSQVTMMFWYRQQPGQSLTLIATANQGSEATYESGFVIDKFPISRPNLTFSTLTVSNMSPEDSSIYLCSGMEAQETQYFGPGTRLLVL.

This clonotype occurred once. This chain uses TRBV15 with TRBJ2-7; TRBD1 is a possible D gene (5 bases). CDR1 is LNHNV and CDR2 is YYDKDF in the germline V gene (reference sequence). V lost 0 bases and J 3 bases, leaving 12 bases between the germline ends. The length of the CDR3 is 15 residues. CDR3 DNA: TGTGCCACCAGCAGAGACCCAGGGATAGACTACGAGCAGTACTTC. Residues: CATSRDPGIDYEQYF.

The J gene is TRBJ1-1, the V gene TRBV5-1, with D tentatively TRBD1 (5 bases). The CDR3 runs to 13 residues. The germline V gene has CDR1 SGHRS and CDR2 YFSETQ. Deletions cut 4 bases from V and 7 bases from J, with 14 bases between. CDR3 loop: CASSTRLGDEAFF. The CDR3 DNA is TGCGCCAGCAGCACCCGATTGGGGGATGAAGCTTTCTTT.

The chain employs TRBV20-1 and TRBJ2-2; perhaps TRBD2 as D (6 bases). This CDR3 has 13 residues. The ends were cut back, 3 bases at V and 1 base at J, with 6 bases in the middle. CDR1 and CDR2 from the germline V gene are DFQATT and SNEGSKA (reference sequence). In nucleotides, the CDR3 is TGCAGTGCTAGCGGGGGGAACACCGGGGAGCTGTTTTTT. It yields the protein CSASGGNTGELFF.

The V gene is TRBV3-1, the J gene TRBJ1-4; perhaps TRBD1 as D (5 bases). CDR1 is LGHDT and CDR2 is YNNKEL in the germline V gene (reference sequence). CDR3 length equals 16 residues. V was cut by 6 bases and J by 3 bases, with 17 bases left in between. CDR3 sequence (DNA): TGTGCCAGCAGATGTGGGGCGCGACCATCTAATGAAAAACTGTTTTTT. Protein sequence: CASRCGARPSNEKLFF.

The chain recombines TRBV20-1 with TRBJ2-5; 12 nucleotides align to TRBD1. There are 14 residues in the CDR3. V lost 6 bases and J lost 5; bases outside the gene matches: 7. The V gene's germline CDR1 is DFQATT and CDR2 SNEGSKA (reference sequence). The CDR3 loop reads CSAGDRGLVETQYF. In DNA, the CDR3 is TGCAGTGCAGGGGACAGGGGGCTTGTGGAGACCCAGTACTTC.

The count of this clonotype is one. In nucleotides, the CDR3 is TGTGCCAGCAGTGAAGACAGGGGCACATACAATGAGCAGTTCTTC. This sequence encodes CASSEDRGTYNEQFF. The rearrangement uses TRBV2 and TRBJ2-1; 7 bases agree with TRBD1. Germline V gene lookup returns CDR1 SNHLY and CDR2 FYNNEI. The CDR3 extends over 15 amino acids. J gave up 4 bases and V 1 base, and 4 bases lay outside the gene matches.

This clonotype is a singleton in its sample. The chain carries TRBV29-1 and TRBJ2-1; tentatively, D is TRBD2 (5 bases). Trimming left V 4 bases short and J 4 bases short, with 17 bases between. This CDR3 is built from 15 residues. Germline V gene data show CDR1 as SQVTM and CDR2 as ANQGSEA. The CDR3 bases are TGCAGCGTTGCAGCGGCCCGCCTCGGGTACAATGAGCAGTTCTTC. It specifies CSVAAARLGYNEQFF.

This chain uses TRBV27 with TRBJ1-6, with D hard to call. V was shortened by 3 bases and J by 5 bases, with 2 bases between the two germline ends. The CDR3 is 12 amino acids. The germline CDR1 and CDR2 sequences are MNHEY and SMNVEV (reference sequence). The CDR3 sequence: CASSFNNSPLHF. The CDR3 DNA is TGTGCCAGCAGTTTTAATAATTCACCCCTCCACTTT.

This sequence joins TRBV20-1 and TRBJ1-2; tentative D call: TRBD1 (6 bases). The CDR3 runs to 13 residues. Germline lookup yields CDR1 DFQATT and CDR2 SNEGSKA (reference sequence). The germline V and J ends were trimmed by 8 bases and 5 bases, with 18 bases remaining between them. The chain's CDR3 is CSYKTSGAYGYTF. The DNA of the CDR3 is TGCAGTTATAAGACGTCGGGGGCATATGGCTACACCTTC.

This clonotype was observed a handful of times. One end of the junction does not line up with germline, which may come from a read error. The chain recombines TRBV7-7 with TRBJ2-1; 8 nucleotides line up with TRBD1. The germline gives CDR1 SSHAT, CDR2 FNYEAQ (reference sequence). This CDR3 region has 14 residues. CDR3 residues: CASSLGTGHNEQFF. Written as DNA, the CDR3 is TGTGCTAGCAGCTTGGGGACAGGCCACAATGAGCAGTTCTTC.

The V and J genes are TRBV11-2 and TRBJ2-2; a possible D gene is TRBD1 (5 bases). The CDR3 spans 12 residues. V was clipped by 5 bases and J by 6 bases, with 7 bases between them. Germline V CDR1 and CDR2: SGHAT, FQNNGV. The CDR3 here is CASSQGAGELFF. The CDR3 DNA follows: TGTGCCAGCAGCCAAGGGGCCGGGGAGCTGTTTTTT.

This clonotype appeared a single time. The CDR3 DNA reads TGTGCCAGCAGTTTAGTGTCAGGGTCAGATACGCAGTATTTT. Protein product: CASSLVSGSDTQYF. J is TRBJ2-3 and V is TRBV12-3 or TRBV12-4; TRBD1 might be the D (5 bases). CDR3 size: 14 residues. V lost 1 base and J 4 bases, leaving 9 bases between the germline ends.

This chain joins TRBV30 and TRBJ2-5; TRBD1 matches at 9 bases. CDR1 is GTSNPN and CDR2 is SVGIG in the germline V gene (reference sequence). V lost 1 base to trimming and J lost 5 bases; unmatched junction nucleotides: 8. The CDR3 is 15 residues long. The CDR3 DNA is TGTGCCTGGAGTGCTGGGACAGGGAATATGGAGACCCAGTACTTC. This sequence encodes CAWSAGTGNMETQYF.

Concerning this clonotype itself: The junction shows a germline mismatch at one end, possibly a read error. The chain has TRBV7-8 and TRBJ2-6; D ambiguous. The length of the CDR3 is 14 residues. Germline CDR1 SGHVS, CDR2 FQNEAQ. CDR3 DNA sequence: TGTGCCAGCAGCTTAGTATCTGGGACCAACGTCCTGACTTTC. Its protein product is CASSLVSGTNVLTF.

The V gene is TRBV29-1, the J gene TRBJ1-4, with D possibly matching TRBD1 (6 bases). With 4 bases removed from V and 8 bases from J, the gap between germline ends came to 11 bases. CDR3 size: 12 residues. Looked up from germline, CDR1 is SQVTM and CDR2 is ANQGSEA. Here the CDR3 DNA reads TGCAGCGTTGGACAGGCTGGGGAAAAACTGTTTTTT. It codes for CSVGQAGEKLFF.

CDR3 loop: CASRTNGPWDTQYF. The CDR3 nucleotides read TGTGCCAGCAGGACGAACGGGCCGTGGGATACGCAGTATTTT. The V and J genes are TRBV12-3 or TRBV12-4 and TRBJ2-3; D uncertain. This CDR3 contains 14 residues. V lost 6 bases and J 6 bases, leaving 16 bases between the germline ends.

The J gene is TRBJ2-3, the V gene TRBV12-3 or TRBV12-4; no firm D call. CDR3 size: 14 residues. V shed 1 base and J shed 2 bases, with 7 bases lying between them. Written as DNA, the CDR3 is TGTGCCAGCAGTTTAGACCAGAACACAGATACGCAGTATTTT. Translating gives CASSLDQNTDTQYF.